This T cell receptor (beta chain) was captured by sequencing in a study of blood T cell repertoires in COVID-19. Background on the study: COVID-19 samples, acute and convalescent, were from the United States, Italy and Spain.

In the study's own analysis: Using reference gene primer amplification, nucleated cell counts were estimated. Assay: immunoSEQ multiplex PCR; the TCRdb copy retains only in-frame clones and omits some. D and trimming were read from the DNA, whereas the V and J calls and clone size are those reported in that table. The table records about 150,000 clones, around 80% of them present only once. This clone was observed once. This CDR3 has 16 residues. V shed 6 bases, J shed 5 bases, and the junction held 11 bases outside the gene matches. The germline V gene encodes CDR1 WSHSY and CDR2 SAAADI. The sequenced material came from peripheral blood. This clonotype was obtained from a woman in her 50s in a cohort sampled during active or convalescent COVID-19. The chain couples TRBV10-2 to TRBJ2-5; 11 bases fit TRBD2. CDR3 residues: CASRALAGGPRETQYF. The CDR3 DNA is TGCGCCAGCAGAGCTCTAGCGGGGGGCCCTCGGGAGACCCAGTACTTC.